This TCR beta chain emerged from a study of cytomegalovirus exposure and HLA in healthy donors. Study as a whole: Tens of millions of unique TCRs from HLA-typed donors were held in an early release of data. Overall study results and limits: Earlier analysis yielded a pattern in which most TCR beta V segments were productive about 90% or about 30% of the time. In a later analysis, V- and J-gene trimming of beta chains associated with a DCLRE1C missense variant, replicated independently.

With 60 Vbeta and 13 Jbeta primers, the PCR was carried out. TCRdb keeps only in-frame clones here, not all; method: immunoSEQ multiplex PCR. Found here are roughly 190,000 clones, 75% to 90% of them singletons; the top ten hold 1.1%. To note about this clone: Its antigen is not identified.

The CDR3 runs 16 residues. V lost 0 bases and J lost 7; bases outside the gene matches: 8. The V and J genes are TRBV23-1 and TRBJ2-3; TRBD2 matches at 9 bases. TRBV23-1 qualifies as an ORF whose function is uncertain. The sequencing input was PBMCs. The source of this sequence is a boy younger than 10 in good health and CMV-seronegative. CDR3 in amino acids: CASSQSWRGGSYTQYF. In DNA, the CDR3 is TGCGCCAGCAGTCAATCGTGGCGGGGGGGCAGTTATACGCAGTATTTT.